This is a list of T cell receptor beta chains from one sample in a study of T cells in Graves' hyperthyroidism and ophthalmopathy. TCRdb independently ran MiXCR on the multiplex PCR reads; one entry per CDR3 protein. The sample records some 350,000 distinct CDR3 sequences, about 19% being singletons. Specimen: blood. The origin of the receptors is a woman aged 18-35 years with Graves' hyperthyroidism. The CDR3 runs from the conserved cysteine through the conserved F or W. A D gene is named only where the DNA matches it firmly. Not all rows give a size; the values are once, few, many and, for expanded clones, a class.

cdr3_aa cdr3_nt j_call v_call d_call clone_size
CASSPTRNTEAFF TGTGCCAGCAGCCCCACACGGAACACTGAAGCTTTCTTT TRBJ1-1 TRBV18 . many
CSAMSNRGNRGYTF TGCAGTGCAATGAGTAACAGGGGAAACCGGGGCTACACCTTC TRBJ1-2 TRBV20-1 TRBD1 many
CASSAIQENQPQHF TGTGCCAGCAGCGCAATACAGGAAAATCAGCCCCAGCATTTT TRBJ1-5 TRBV7-9 . .
CATSGQGAWTGELFF TGTGCCACCAGCGGACAGGGGGCCTGGACCGGGGAGCTGTTTTTT TRBJ2-2 TRBV15 TRBD1 many
CASSYSRRPGTGELFF TGTGCCAGCAGTTACTCCAGGCGTCCGGGAACCGGGGAGCTGTTTTTT TRBJ2-2 TRBV6-5 . many
CASSSQDRATEAFF TGTGCCAGCAGTTCCCAGGACAGGGCGACTGAAGCTTTCTTT TRBJ1-1 TRBV6-5 TRBD1 few
CASSVVQGLAKNIQYF TGTGCCAGCAGCGTAGTCCAGGGGCTAGCCAAAAACATTCAGTACTTC TRBJ2-4 TRBV9 . many
CASSLSGGSAAFF TGTGCCAGCAGCTTAAGCGGGGGGAGCGCGGCTTTCTTT TRBJ1-1 TRBV7-3 . many
CSVEVGEGQPQHF TGCAGCGTTGAAGTGGGTGAGGGTCAGCCCCAGCATTTT TRBJ1-5 TRBV29-1 . many
CASSLAENQPQHF TGTGCCAGCAGCTTAGCGGAGAATCAGCCCCAGCATTTT TRBJ1-5 TRBV7-6 . .
CASSQGGQRGRRTGETQYF TGCGCCAGCAGCCAAGGGGGCCAGCGGGGGCGCCGCACCGGAGAGACCCAGTACTTC TRBJ2-5 TRBV4-1 TRBD2 .
CASSSDRGPDTEAFF TGTGCCAGCAGTTCGGACAGGGGGCCCGACACTGAAGCTTTCTTT TRBJ1-1 TRBV6-2/TRBV6-3 TRBD1 few
CASSSGTVYGYTF TGCGCCAGCAGCAGTGGCACGGTCTATGGCTACACCTTC TRBJ1-2 TRBV5-1 . many
CASSYGGGGRSTEAFF TGTGCCAGCAGTTACGGAGGGGGAGGTCGCTCCACTGAAGCTTTCTTT TRBJ1-1 TRBV6-5 . many
CAGEKAPSTEAFF TGTGCCGGCGAGAAGGCCCCGAGCACTGAAGCTTTCTTT TRBJ1-1 TRBV7-9 . .
CASSELGSATGSLGYTF TGTGCCAGCAGTGAGCTGGGAAGCGCTACGGGATCTCTTGGCTACACCTTC TRBJ1-2 TRBV6-1 . .
CASSYWGVSKNIKYF TGTGCCAGCAGTTATTGGGGGGTGTCCAAAAACATTAAGTACTTC TRBJ2-4 TRBV12-3/TRBV12-4 . .
CASSTHYQTPYEQYF TGTGCCAGCAGTACACATTACCAGACTCCCTACGAGCAGTACTTC TRBJ2-7 TRBV6-1 . .
CASRLSQGPTEAFF TGTGCCAGCCGCCTGAGTCAGGGACCCACTGAAGCTTTCTTT TRBJ1-1 TRBV19 . many
CASSPAMETQYF TGTGCCAGCAGCCCCGCGATGGAGACCCAGTACTTC TRBJ2-5 TRBV25-1 . many
CASSPGARAAEAFF TGTGCCAGTAGTCCGGGGGCGCGTGCCGCTGAAGCTTTCTTT TRBJ1-1 TRBV19 . many
CAISESVASGVKETQYF TGTGCCATCAGTGAGTCTGTGGCTAGCGGGGTGAAAGAGACCCAGTACTTC TRBJ2-5 TRBV10-3 TRBD2 many
CSGRRLAGGRETQYF TGCAGTGGCAGGCGACTGGCGGGGGGCCGGGAGACCCAGTACTTC TRBJ2-5 TRBV20-1 TRBD2 many
CASNNLRGQAKNTEAFF TGTGCCAGCAACAATCTTAGGGGACAGGCAAAGAACACTGAAGCTTTCTTT TRBJ1-1 TRBV6-1 TRBD1 many
CASSVVGEHEQYF TGTGCCAGCAGCGTAGTAGGGGAACACGAGCAGTACTTC TRBJ2-7 TRBV9 . many
CASSLTQRYEQYF TGCGCCAGCAGCTTGACACAGCGCTACGAGCAGTACTTC TRBJ2-7 TRBV5-1 . many
CSATAGEGSYEQYF TGCAGTGCAACGGCGGGGGAAGGCTCCTACGAGCAGTACTTC TRBJ2-7 TRBV20-1 TRBD2 medium-sized
CASSTTSLTGELFF TGTGCCAGCAGTACGACTAGTTTAACCGGGGAGCTGTTTTTT TRBJ2-2 TRBV6-2/TRBV6-3 . many
CSVKDRAERGYTF TGCAGCGTAAAAGACAGGGCTGAACGGGGCTACACCTTC TRBJ1-2 TRBV29-1 TRBD1 many
CASSYGEGKGAFF TGTGCCAGCAGTTACGGGGAAGGGAAGGGGGCTTTCTTT TRBJ1-1 TRBV6-5 . many
CASSYPPGGFETQYF TGTGCCAGCAGTTACCCTCCAGGGGGCTTCGAGACCCAGTACTTC TRBJ2-5 TRBV6-5 TRBD1 .
CASSEAPPSYEQYF TGTGCCAGCAGTGAAGCGCCGCCCTCCTACGAGCAGTACTTC TRBJ2-7 TRBV6-1 . many
CATSDLQPTGNTIYF TGTGCCACCAGTGATTTGCAACCGACCGGAAACACCATATATTTT TRBJ1-3 TRBV24-1 . many
CASSLGSGRTSEQYF TGTGCCAGCAGCTTAGGTAGCGGGAGGACCAGCGAGCAGTACTTC TRBJ2-7 TRBV7-2 TRBD2 .
CASSGGTGNTIYF TGTGCCAGCAGTGGGGGAACTGGAAACACCATATATTTT TRBJ1-3 TRBV2 . many
CASSSTTGTYEQYF TGTGCCAGCAGTTCGACGACAGGGACCTACGAGCAGTACTTC TRBJ2-7 TRBV12-3/TRBV12-4 TRBD1 many